What follows describes a single TCR beta chain. These data come from a study of T cell clones after liver transplantation. Study details: Samples came from ITN030ST, which attempted immunosuppression withdrawal within 2 years of liver transplantation.

TCRdb keeps only in-frame clones here, not all; method: immunoSEQ multiplex PCR. The sample holds some 120,000 clones, 90% seen once. This specimen consisted of CD4+ T cells from blood, obtained 12 months after liver transplant. The receptor comes from a human patient who received a liver transplant. Among the T cells, some may be from the graft donor.

The CDR3 loop reads CASSLRSLGMNTEAFF. As DNA, the CDR3 is TGTGCCAGCAGTTTACGGTCTCTAGGCATGAACACTGAAGCTTTCTTT. The chain recombines TRBV27 with TRBJ1-1; D uncertain. This CDR3 region has 16 residues. V was shortened by 2 bases and J by 0 bases, with 13 bases between the two germline ends. Germline CDR1 MNHEY, CDR2 SMNVEV (reference sequence).